This paragraph reports one T cell receptor beta chain. Its antigen is not known. The data stem from a study of cytomegalovirus exposure and HLA in healthy donors. Primers for the PCR totalled 60 Vbeta and 13 Jbeta. Original analysis: In a later analysis, the count reached some 88 million unique TCR beta chains, with roughly 9.9 million shared. TCRdb's table, derived via immunoSEQ multiplex PCR, lists solely in-frame clones and lacks some. From that table come the V and J calls and clone size; the DNA was used to work out D and trimming. The table records approximately 120,000 clones, 70% to 85% of them present only once. The study's findings and limits: Later work showed greater clonal expansion in HLA-associated TCR beta chains than in equally common others. Later work found that TCR association rates differed between HLA loci; DRB1 had the most and HLA-C the fewest. In vitro checks showed that a few CMV-associated chains really do target CMV antigens.

The TCR comes from a man aged 35-49 years in good health and CMV-seropositive. Sequencing was carried out using PBMCs.

CDR3: CASSGGGAGEGEAFF. The CDR3 coding sequence is TGCGCCAGCAGCGGGGGTGGGGCAGGGGAAGGTGAAGCTTTCTTT. The chain recombines TRBV5-1 with TRBJ1-1; TRBD1 is a possible D gene (6 bases). The germline V and J ends were trimmed by 4 bases and 7 bases, with 20 bases remaining between them. The CDR3 has 15 amino acids. The germline CDR1 and CDR2 sequences are SGHRS and YFSETQ.